The entry that follows covers one TCR beta chain sequence. Its specificity is not known. The germline V and J ends were trimmed by 7 bases and 0 bases, with 12 bases remaining between them. The CDR3 extends over 14 amino acids. Germline lookup yields CDR1 LNHDA and CDR2 SQIVND (reference sequence). The assay was immunoSEQ multiplex PCR, and TCRdb's table has in-frame clones only and misses some. The sample has roughly 59,000 clones, around 85% seen once. The record originates from a study of OX40 agonist ivuxolimab in advanced cancers. Study-wide context: Partial responses occurred in three patients (one hepatocellular carcinoma, two cutaneous melanoma). The study, taken as a whole, reports: Partial responders receiving 0.1-3.0 mg/kg showed among the lowest clonal expansion. CD8+ T cells showed, on average, more clonal expansion than CD4+ cells.

The chain links TRBV19 to TRBJ1-1; D gene unclear. The receptor was derived from an adult with an advanced solid tumor such as melanoma, head and neck, liver or kidney cancer. The sample here was CD4+ or CD8+ T cells sorted from blood, taken in a trial of the OX40 agonist ivuxolimab. CDR3 coding DNA: TGTGCCAGTACCTCCTGGGAGATGAACACTGAAGCTTTCTTT. This gives the protein CASTSWEMNTEAFF.